The source of this T cell receptor (beta chain) is a study of beta chain features in type 1 diabetes. Whole-study context: Patients and healthy donors were similar in age, gender and cell yields. Cells sorted and examined across all samples totaled more than 95,000,000.

This clone appeared a few times. Sequencing targeted expressed TCRB transcripts, as all isolated RNA had been reverse transcribed. The protocol was immunoSEQ multiplex PCR, while the TCRdb copy is restricted to in-frame clones and leaves out a portion. The table shows 450,000 to 550,000 clones, with approximately 30% occurring only once. The V gene's germline CDR1 is GTSNPN and CDR2 SVGIG (reference sequence). CDR3 length: 18 amino acids. Losses at the gene ends were 1 base for V and 2 bases for J; bases not matched to a gene: 14. The authors sorted CD4+ naive, central memory, regulatory and stem cell-like memory cells via CD45RO/CCR7/CD25/CD127/CD95/CD27.

The sequencing input was naive CD4+ T cells from blood. The sequence was obtained from a man younger than 30 in good health. This chain uses TRBV30 with TRBJ2-7, with 10 bases that match TRBD1. CDR3 in amino acids: CAWSAYSPGQGVPYEQYF. CDR3 sequence (DNA): TGTGCCTGGAGTGCCTACTCCCCTGGACAGGGGGTGCCCTACGAGCAGTACTTC.